This T cell receptor (beta chain) derives from a study of T-cell reconstitution after alpha-beta-depleted transplantation in children (dated by TCRdb to the mid-2010s). Regarding the research as a whole: T-cell immune reconstitution after TCRalphabeta/CD19-depleted allogeneic hematopoietic cell transplantation in children was quantitatively tracked in the study by means of TCR repertoire profiling.

The library was produced with PCR. This sample was sequenced with an Illumina HiSeq 2500. Molecular barcoding was employed in the preparation of TCR libraries, with unique molecular identifiers being used to normalize TCRbeta repertoire quantification. The public reads were quality trimmed at Q25 with fastp and then assembled into clones with MiXCR by TCRdb, keeping productive beta chains. Every distinct CDR3 protein forms one entry, paired with its most common genes and DNA. Counted in this sample were some 520,000 distinct CDR3 sequences; about 33% of them appeared once. The ten most abundant clones make up roughly 2.5% of the sample. Details on this clonotype: What this receptor recognizes is not known. No base-level quality is on record; no much larger clone is a single base apart.

The CDR3 starts with the cysteine, ends with the phenylalanine, and has 15 residues. Of the read, only the CDR3 DNA is kept; its 45 bases are in frame from base 1. In the germline V gene, CDR1 corresponds to LGHNA and CDR2 to YNFKEQ. The junction carries 12 bases between V and J, which are trimmed by 0 bases and 6 bases respectively. The sequence derives from a human donor who donated a stem cell graft to a child with aplastic anemia. Recombination linked TRBV4-2 to TRBJ2-1, with no confidently assigned D gene. The sequenced sample was PBMCs from the stem cell graft donor, obtained from the stem cell graft. Read as DNA, the sequence is TGTGCCAGCAGCCAAGACCATGGACGGTTCAATGAGCAGTTCTTC. This translates into CASSQDHGRFNEQFF.